This T cell receptor beta chain was obtained from a study of T cell responses to AZD1222 COVID-19 vaccine. Germline V gives CDR1 SQVTM, CDR2 ANQGSEA. The CDR3 loop spans 14 amino acids. With 7 bases clipped from V and 5 bases from J, the junction kept 9 bases outside the gene matches. Using immunoSEQ multiplex PCR, the repertoire was profiled, and TCRdb retains in-frame clones only, with some absent. This sample carries 95,000 to 150,000 clones, over 75% of them seen once, and the ten largest clones take around 9.4%. This sequence joins TRBV29-1 and TRBJ2-3; 10 nucleotides match TRBD2. This receptor was obtained from an adult in good health. The input for sequencing was peripheral blood, taken on day 0 of AZD1222 vaccination. The CDR3 reads CSEFLAGAVDTQYF. CDR3 DNA: TGCAGCGAATTCCTAGCGGGAGCGGTAGATACGCAGTATTTT.